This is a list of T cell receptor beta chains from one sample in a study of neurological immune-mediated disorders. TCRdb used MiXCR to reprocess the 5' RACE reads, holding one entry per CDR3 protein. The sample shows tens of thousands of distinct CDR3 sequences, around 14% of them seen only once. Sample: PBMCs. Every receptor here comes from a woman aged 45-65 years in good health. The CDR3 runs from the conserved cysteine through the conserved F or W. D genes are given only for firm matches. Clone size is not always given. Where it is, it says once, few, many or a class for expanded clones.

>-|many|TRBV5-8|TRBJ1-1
TGTGCCAGCAGCTTGGAGGCGGGACGGAACACTGAAGCTTTCTTT
CASSLEAGRNTEAFF
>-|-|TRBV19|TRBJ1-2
TGTGCCAGTAGTCCCCGACAGACCTATGGCTACACCTTC
CASSPRQTYGYTF
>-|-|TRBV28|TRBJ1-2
TGTGCCAGCAGGTCCATGACAGATCTCTATGGCTACACCTTC
CASRSMTDLYGYTF
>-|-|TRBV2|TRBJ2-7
TGTGCCAGCAGTGGAAATTTCCTAGTAAGCTCCTACGAGCAGTACTTC
CASSGNFLVSSYEQYF
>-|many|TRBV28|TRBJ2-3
TGTGCCAACCAACGGGGCGGATCAGATACGCAGTATTTT
CANQRGGSDTQYF
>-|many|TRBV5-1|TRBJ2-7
TGCGCCAGCAGCTTGGAAGAGGGCGAGCAGTACTTC
CASSLEEGEQYF
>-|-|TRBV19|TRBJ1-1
TGTGCCAGTAGCCGGCGACAGATGAACACTGAAGCTTTCTTT
CASSRRQMNTEAFF
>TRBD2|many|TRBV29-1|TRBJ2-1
TGCAGCGCCAGACTAGCGGGGAATGAGCAGTTCTTC
CSARLAGNEQFF
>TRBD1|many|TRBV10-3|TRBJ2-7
TGTGCCATTAGAACAGGGGGGACAAACGAGCAGTACTTC
CAIRTGGTNEQYF
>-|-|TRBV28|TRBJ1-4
TGTGCCAGCAGTACCTCATCCGGGACGGTAAATGAAAAACTGTTTTTT
CASSTSSGTVNEKLFF
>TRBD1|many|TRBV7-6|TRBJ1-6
TGTGCCAGCAGCTTTACGGGACAGGGTGGTTCACCCCTCCACTTT
CASSFTGQGGSPLHF
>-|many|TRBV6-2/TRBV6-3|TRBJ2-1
TGTGCCAGCAGTGCGGTCCGGGGGCAGTTCTTC
CASSAVRGQFF
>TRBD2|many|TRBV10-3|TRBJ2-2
TGTGCCATCAGAGACGGGACTAGAGACACCGGGGAGCTGTTTTTT
CAIRDGTRDTGELFF
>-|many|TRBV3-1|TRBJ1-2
TGTGCCAGCAGCAACCTCTTGGCTGGCTACACCTTC
CASSNLLAGYTF
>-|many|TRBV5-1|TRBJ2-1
TGCGCCAGCAGCTTGGAGACAGATTACAATGAGCAGTTCTTC
CASSLETDYNEQFF
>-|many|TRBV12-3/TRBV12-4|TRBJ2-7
TGTGCCAGCAGTTTAGGCCTCACTAGTATCGGCTACGAGCAGTACTTC
CASSLGLTSIGYEQYF
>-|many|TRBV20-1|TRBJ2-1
TGCAGTGTACCTAGCGACAATGAGCAGTTCTTC
CSVPSDNEQFF
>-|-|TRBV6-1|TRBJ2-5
TGTGCCAGCAGTGCACAATCACGGGAGACCCAGTACTTC
CASSAQSRETQYF
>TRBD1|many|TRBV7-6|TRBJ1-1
TGTGCCAGCAGCACGAGACAGGGTCAGACCGAAGCTTTCTTT
CASSTRQGQTEAFF
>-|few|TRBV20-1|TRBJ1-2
TGCAGTGCTAGAAGGGTCTCCCTTACAGGAGACTATGGCTACACCTTC
CSARRVSLTGDYGYTF
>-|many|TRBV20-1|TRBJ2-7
TGCAGTGCTCCATATAGCGGAGGCCCGATCTACGAGCAGTACTTC
CSAPYSGGPIYEQYF
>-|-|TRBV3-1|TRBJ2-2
TGTGCCAGCAGCCAAGCTAGGAACACCGGGGAGCTGTTTTTT
CASSQARNTGELFF
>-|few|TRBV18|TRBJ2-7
TGTGCCAGCTCACCACAGGTGACCTACGAGCAGTACTTC
CASSPQVTYEQYF
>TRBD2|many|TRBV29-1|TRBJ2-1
TGCAGCGTCGCGCTTGGACTAGCGGGAGCTTACAATGAGCAGTTCTTC
CSVALGLAGAYNEQFF
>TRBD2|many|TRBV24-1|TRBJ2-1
TGTGCCACCAGTGATAGGCGGGAGGGCCGGTACAATGAGCAGTTCTTC
CATSDRREGRYNEQFF
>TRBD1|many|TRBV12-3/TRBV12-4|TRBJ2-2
TGTGCCAGCAGTTGGGACAGCACGAACACCGGGGAGCTGTTTTTT
CASSWDSTNTGELFF
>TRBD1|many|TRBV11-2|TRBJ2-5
TGTGCCAGCAGCCGAAGGGACAGTATTGAAGAGACCCAGTACTTC
CASSRRDSIEETQYF
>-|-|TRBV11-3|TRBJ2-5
TGTGCCAGCAGCCGGGGGATAGAGACCCAGTACTTC
CASSRGIETQYF
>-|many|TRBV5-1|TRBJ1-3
TGCGCCAGCAGCTCCCCGGGGTTCGGAAACACCATATATTTT
CASSSPGFGNTIYF
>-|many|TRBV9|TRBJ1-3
TGTGCCAGCAGCGTACTAAACGGCCCCGGAAACACCATATATTTT
CASSVLNGPGNTIYF
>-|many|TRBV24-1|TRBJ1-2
TGTGCCACCAGTGACAGGCGATATGGCTACACCTTC
CATSDRRYGYTF
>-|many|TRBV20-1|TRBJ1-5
TGCAGTGCTAGTTCAGGGGAGCTTGAGCCCCAGCATTTT
CSASSGELEPQHF
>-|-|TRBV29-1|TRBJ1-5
TGCAGCGTCCTCACGCAGGGTGGTAGCAATCAGCCCCAGCATTTT
CSVLTQGGSNQPQHF
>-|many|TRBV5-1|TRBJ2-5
TGCGCCAGCAGCCAGACCATAACAGGGTCGGAGACCCAGTACTTC
CASSQTITGSETQYF
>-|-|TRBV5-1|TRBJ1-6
TGCGCCAGCAGCCACAACTGGGGGTCCAATAATTCATCCCTCCACTTT
CASSHNWGSNNSSLHF
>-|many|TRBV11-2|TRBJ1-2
TGTGCCAGCAGCTTGAATCCCCAACGCGCTGAAAACTATGGCTACACCTTC
CASSLNPQRAENYGYTF
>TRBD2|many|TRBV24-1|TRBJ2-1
TGTGCCACCAGTGACTCTCTAGCGGTAGACTACAATGAGCAGTTCTTC
CATSDSLAVDYNEQFF
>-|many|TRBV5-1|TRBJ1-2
TGCGCCAGCAGCTTGGCCCAGGGGTTCGATAATGGCTACACCTTC
CASSLAQGFDNGYTF
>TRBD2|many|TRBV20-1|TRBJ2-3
TGCAGTGCTCCCAGGGGGACTAGCGGGGGACGCACAGATACGCAGTATTTT
CSAPRGTSGGRTDTQYF
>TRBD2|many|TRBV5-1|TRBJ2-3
TGCGCCAGCAGCCCTGAGGTGGGACTAGCGGGGACAGATACGCAGTATTTT
CASSPEVGLAGTDTQYF
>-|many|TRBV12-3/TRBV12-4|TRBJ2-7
TGTGCCAGCAGTTTAGGGACCCTCGGCGAGCAGTACTTC
CASSLGTLGEQYF
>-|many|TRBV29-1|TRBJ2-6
TGCAGTGTTATTTGGTCTAACAACCCCTCTGGGGCCAACGTCCTGACTTTC
CSVIWSNNPSGANVLTF
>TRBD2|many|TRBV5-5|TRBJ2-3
TGTGCCAGCAGCTTGGCCCAGCGGGGGACAGATACGCAGTATTTT
CASSLAQRGTDTQYF
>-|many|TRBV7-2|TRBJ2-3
TGTGCCAGCAGCCCCTCAATCACAGATACGCAGTATTTT
CASSPSITDTQYF
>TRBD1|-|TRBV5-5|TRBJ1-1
TGTGCCAGCAGCTCGAACCCGACAGGGTCCAACACTGAAGCTTTCTTT
CASSSNPTGSNTEAFF
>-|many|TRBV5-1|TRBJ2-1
TGCGCCAGCAGCTTGGTCCAGAACTCCTACAATGAGCAGTTCTTC
CASSLVQNSYNEQFF
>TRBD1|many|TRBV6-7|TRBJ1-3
TGTGCCAGCAGGTCGCCGGGACAGGGAGAGTCTGGAAACACCATATATTTT
CASRSPGQGESGNTIYF
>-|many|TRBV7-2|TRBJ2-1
TGTGCCAGCAGAACGACCGGGACGGACTACAATGAGCAGTTCTTC
CASRTTGTDYNEQFF
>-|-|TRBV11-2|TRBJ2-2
TGTGCCAGCACCACTCCGGTTGAAGGGCAGAGCACCTGGGAGCTGTTTTTT
CASTTPVEGQSTWELFF
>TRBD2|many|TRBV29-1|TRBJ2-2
TGCAGCGCCCAATCTAGCGGGAGGGCCGGGGAGCTGTTTTTT
CSAQSSGRAGELFF
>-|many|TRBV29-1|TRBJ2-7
TGCAGCGCCATGACAGCCGCCTACGAGCAGTACTTC
CSAMTAAYEQYF